Below, one T cell receptor beta chain is given with its context. Only in-frame clones appear in the TCRdb table, and some are missing; sequencing was by immunoSEQ multiplex PCR. The sample contains tens of thousands of clones, 85% to 95% of which appear only once. These data come from a study of T cell repertoires and Cas9 in healthy adults. The ends were cut back, 5 bases at V and 7 bases at J, with 11 bases in the middle. The CDR3 runs 13 residues. CDR1 is SGHTA and CDR2 is FQGNSA in the germline V gene. The sequence was obtained from a human donor in good health. This sequence joins TRBV7-2 and TRBJ1-4; no firm D call. Sample: CD4+ effector T cells (CD127+, CD25-, CD137-, CD154-) from PBMCs; culture status not recorded. The CDR3 DNA sequence: TGTGCCAGCAGCCCGGACTTAGGTGAAAAACTGTTTTTT. Residues: CASSPDLGEKLFF.